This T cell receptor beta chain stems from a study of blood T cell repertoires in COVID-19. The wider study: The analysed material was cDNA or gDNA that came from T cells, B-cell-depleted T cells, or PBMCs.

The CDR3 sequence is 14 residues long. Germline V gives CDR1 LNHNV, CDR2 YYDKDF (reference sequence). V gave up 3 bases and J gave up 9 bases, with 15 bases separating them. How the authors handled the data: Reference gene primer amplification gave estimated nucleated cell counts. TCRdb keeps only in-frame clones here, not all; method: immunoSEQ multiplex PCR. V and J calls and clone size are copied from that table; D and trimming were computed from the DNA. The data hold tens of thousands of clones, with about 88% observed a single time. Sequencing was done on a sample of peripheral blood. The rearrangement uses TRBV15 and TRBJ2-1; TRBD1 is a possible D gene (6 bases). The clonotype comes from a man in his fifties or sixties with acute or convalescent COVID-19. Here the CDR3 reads CATSSAYQGTEQFF. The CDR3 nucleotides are TGTGCCACCAGCAGCGCTTATCAGGGGACTGAGCAGTTCTTC.